This TCR beta chain was profiled in a study of spatial heterogeneity in lung cancer. MiXCR, run by TCRdb on the 5' RACE reads, gives a single entry per CDR3 protein. The sample consists of about 52,000 distinct CDR3 sequences, roughly 7% of them appearing once. Time point defined: blood at routine non-recurrence follow-up after resection. Frozen PBMC, nontumor lung or tumor provided whole RNA, which was sequenced unsorted. The CDR3 contains 14 residues. Deletions cut 6 bases from V and 3 bases from J, with 14 bases between. Germline V gene lookup returns CDR1 MNHEY and CDR2 SVGAGI. The chain is built from TRBV6-5 and TRBJ2-5; D uncertain. The clonotype comes from a female donor with early-stage non-small cell lung cancer. The sequenced sample was PBMCs, obtained at follow-up. The CDR3 sequence is CASSPRSIKETQYF. CDR3 bases: TGTGCCAGCAGCCCGCGTTCTATAAAAGAGACCCAGTACTTC.